Here is one TCR beta chain with its context. In the authors' workflow: Estimated nucleated cell counts came from reference gene primer amplification. The table came from immunoSEQ multiplex PCR; TCRdb's copy has only in-frame clones and leaves some out. V and J calls and clone size are copied from that table; D and trimming were computed from the DNA. The sample includes approximately 200,000 clones, roughly nine tenths of them seen just once. The sample originates from a study of blood T cell repertoires in COVID-19. Across the study: The United States, Italy and Spain provided the acute and convalescent COVID-19 samples.

J gave up 7 bases and V 5 bases, and 11 bases lay outside the gene matches. This CDR3 region has 16 residues. CDR1 is LGHNA and CDR2 is YNFKEQ in the germline V gene. Those who participated ranged in age from about 18 to 89 years and resided in roughly 26 US areas. The clonotype originates from a woman under 30 in a cohort exposed to, infected with or recovered from COVID-19 (not recorded which). Sequenced sample: PBMCs or T cells enriched from blood (not recorded which). The rearrangement links TRBV4-2 to TRBJ2-1; TRBD2 agrees at 10 bases. The chain's CDR3 is CASSIRTSGTANEQFF. The DNA for the CDR3 is TGTGCCAGCAGCATCCGAACTAGCGGGACCGCGAATGAGCAGTTCTTC.